Sequencing of this TCR beta chain was carried out in a study of T cell responses to AZD1222 COVID-19 vaccine (dated by TCRdb to the early 2020s). A note on the overall study: AZD1222 recipients given second doses at about 4 weeks or at about 12 weeks were pooled, since spike-specific TCR depth and breadth were not found to differ between the two schedules. TCR sequencing covered some 250 trial participants: 200 to 220 given two doses of AZD1222 and around 25 given two doses of MenACWY control vaccine. Trial participants were enrolled into age subgroups of 18-55, 56-69 and 70-plus years, which contained roughly 150, 30 and 60 TCR-sequenced participants, respectively. The full study reports these points: The 56-69-year group was small, and its depth increase did not reach significance, likely because of low power. After two AZD1222 doses, spike-specific TCR breadth and depth were significantly higher than at day 0 and than in MenACWY recipients. Because no day 14 peak-response samples were available, the repertoires could be characterized only after the peak T cell response. Only five to seven AZD1222 recipients were SARS-CoV-2 seropositive at baseline, limiting conclusions about previously exposed vaccinees. Reportedly, almost half of the unique spike-specific TCRs recognized epitopes lying outside the regions that are mutated in the B.1.351 and B.1.1.7 variants. The whole spike protein was spanned by vaccine-associated CD4 TCRs, and dominant responses were seen in regions 160-218 and 743-854. Participants were mostly white British and included more females than males, and it was suggested by the authors that clonal diversity may have been underestimated.

The time point tag for this specimen amounts to: baseline before first vaccination. Vaccinee samples were obtained from the UK trials COV001 and COV002, which included a single-blind randomized controlled phase 2/3 trial of AZD1222 (ChAdOx1 nCoV-19) in healthy adults. For TCRbeta chain sequencing, PBMC samples from trial participants were taken at day 0 and at day 28 after the second dose. The CDR3 regions of human TCRbeta chains were analyzed by immunosequencing. Processing in the source paper ran as follows. TCRs in the repertoires were compared against a reference library of SARS-CoV-2-specific TCRs that had been generated with the MIRA antigen-specificity platform. Breadth meant the fraction of unique TCRs that were SARS-CoV-2-associated, whereas depth meant the fraction of total T cells that were SARS-CoV-2-associated. Each spike-specific TCR was assigned to its reactive spike region and to a CD4 or CD8 class using the MIRA data. Log10-transformed breadth and depth values were compared by one-way ANOVA with Sidak's multiple comparisons tests. As stored in TCRdb, this immuneACCESS dataset retains in-frame rearrangements with V and J assigned. A fraction of the clones does not appear; measured against another copy, unresolved V genes explain less than half of the discrepancy, and the remainder lacks a known reason. V and J calls and clone size follow that table, whereas D and trimming were derived from the DNA. The sample has approximately 130,000 clones on record, 90% to 95% of them singletons. Together, the top ten hold 1.5% to 2% of the sample.

Points on this clone: No cognate antigen has been identified for it. Base-call qualities are not available, and no considerably larger clone is one nucleotide away.

Reading the germline V gene gives CDR1 LGHNA and CDR2 YSLEER. The CDR3 has 15 amino acids, counting the end cysteine and phenylalanine. Only the CDR3 region is kept as DNA, spanning 45 bases read in frame from base 1. Trimming at the junction amounts to 0 bases on V and 3 bases on J, and the germline ends lie 11 bases apart. The sequence joins TRBV4-3 to TRBJ2-5; a weak D assignment points to TRBD1 (5 bases agree). The specimen was peripheral blood, collected on day 0 of AZD1222 vaccination. The receptor comes from an adult in good health. The CDR3 region has the sequence CASSQEFGREETQYF. The DNA reads TGCGCCAGCAGCCAAGAGTTCGGCAGGGAAGAGACCCAGTACTTC.